This TCR beta chain is from a study of T-cell reconstitution after alpha-beta-depleted transplantation in children. Whole-study results and caveats: It was reported that alpha-beta T cells came from several hundred expanded graft clones (about two months after transplant). When one year had passed after transplant, most T-cell counts and diversity came from newly produced T cells.

Germline assignment: CDR1 ENHRY and CDR2 SYGVKD. V shed 6 bases, J shed 0 bases, and the junction held 6 bases outside the gene matches. The length of the CDR3 is 15 residues. It was with unique molecular identifiers that the TCRbeta library was prepared. TCRdb re-analysed the PCR reads in MiXCR, keeping a single row per CDR3 protein. The sample has 200,000 to 250,000 distinct CDR3 sequences, roughly a tenth seen once. The table lists this clonotype with many counts. What it binds is unknown. The starting material was PBMCs, obtained before TCRalphabeta/CD19-depleted stem cell transplant. The sequence was obtained from a child under two years old with acute myeloid leukemia, due to receive a stem cell transplant. V gene TRBV10-3 combines with J gene TRBJ1-1; TRBD1 matches at 8 bases. The CDR3 protein is CAISHRQGLNTEAFF. The CDR3 bases are TGTGCCATCAGCCACCGACAGGGGCTGAACACTGAAGCTTTCTTT.